This T cell receptor (beta chain) came from a study of blood T cell repertoires in COVID-19. Study summary: The study drew acute and convalescent COVID-19 samples from the United States, Italy and Spain. PBMCs, B-cell-depleted T cells, or T cells were the source of the cDNA or gDNA that made up the material.

The assay was immunoSEQ multiplex PCR, and TCRdb's table has in-frame clones only and misses some. The sample yields tens of thousands of clones, 76% seen once. This clone came up once. This CDR3 has 13 amino acids. V lost 2 bases to trimming and J lost 5 bases; unmatched junction nucleotides: 1. CDR1 is MNHEY and CDR2 is SVGAGI in the germline V gene. The TCR was taken from a woman aged 50 to 60 with active or convalescent COVID-19. Sequencing was carried out using peripheral blood. This rearrangement joins TRBV6-5 to TRBJ2-7, with TRBD2 identical over 9 bases. This CDR3 reads CASSYQREDEQYF. DNA of the CDR3: TGTGCCAGCAGTTACCAGCGGGAGGACGAGCAGTACTTC.